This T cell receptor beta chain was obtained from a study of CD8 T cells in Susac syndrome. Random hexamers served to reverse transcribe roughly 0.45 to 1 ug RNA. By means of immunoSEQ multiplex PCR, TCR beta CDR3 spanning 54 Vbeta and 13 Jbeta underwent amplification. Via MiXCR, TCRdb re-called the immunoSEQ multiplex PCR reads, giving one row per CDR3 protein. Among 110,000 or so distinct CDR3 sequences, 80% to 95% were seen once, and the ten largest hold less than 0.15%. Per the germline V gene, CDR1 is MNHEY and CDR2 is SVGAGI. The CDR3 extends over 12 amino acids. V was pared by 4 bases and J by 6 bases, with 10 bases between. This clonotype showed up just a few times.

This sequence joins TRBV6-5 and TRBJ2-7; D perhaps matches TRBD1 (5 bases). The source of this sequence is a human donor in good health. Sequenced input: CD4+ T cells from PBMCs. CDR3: CASSLAGLEQYF. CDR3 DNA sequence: TGTGCCAGCAGTTTGGCAGGGCTCGAGCAGTACTTC.